These T cell receptor beta chains were read from a single sample in a study of blood T cell repertoires in COVID-19. Generated by immunoSEQ multiplex PCR, the TCRdb table keeps only in-frame clones and is missing some. The sample consists of under 250,000 clones, approximately 90% of them appearing once. Source material: peripheral blood. Every receptor here comes from a man in his fifties or sixties with COVID-19, enrolled during active disease. The CDR3 runs from the conserved cysteine through the conserved F or W. A D gene is named only where the DNA matches it firmly. Clone sizes are given selectively: once, few, many, or a class where the clone is expanded.

clone_size: .; v_call: TRBV7-9; cdr3_length: 14; d_call: TRBD1; j_call: TRBJ2-7; cdr3_aa: CASSPGTEPYEQYF; cdr3_nt: TGTGCCAGCAGCCCAGGGACAGAGCCTTACGAGCAGTACTTC
clone_size: .; v_call: TRBV27; cdr3_length: 14; d_call: TRBD1; j_call: TRBJ2-1; cdr3_aa: CASSLDRGHNEQFF; cdr3_nt: TGTGCCAGCAGTTTGGACAGGGGGCACAATGAGCAGTTCTTC
clone_size: .; v_call: TRBV7-2; cdr3_length: 11; d_call: .; j_call: TRBJ2-7; cdr3_aa: CASSAVYEQYF; cdr3_nt: TGTGCCAGCAGCGCGGTCTACGAGCAGTACTTC
clone_size: .; v_call: TRBV5-6; cdr3_length: 15; d_call: TRBD2; j_call: TRBJ2-1; cdr3_aa: CASTERGGGYNEQFF; cdr3_nt: TGTGCCAGCACCGAGCGGGGGGGCGGTTACAATGAGCAGTTCTTC
clone_size: .; v_call: TRBV30; cdr3_length: 14; d_call: TRBD1; j_call: TRBJ1-4; cdr3_aa: CAWGGDRVNEKLFF; cdr3_nt: TGTGCCTGGGGGGGGGACAGGGTTAATGAAAAACTGTTTTTT
clone_size: .; v_call: TRBV7-3; cdr3_length: 15; d_call: TRBD1; j_call: TRBJ2-5; cdr3_aa: CASSLITGTEETQYF; cdr3_nt: TGTGCCAGCAGCTTAATCACTGGGACAGAAGAGACCCAGTACTTC
clone_size: few; v_call: TRBV21-1; cdr3_length: 16; d_call: .; j_call: TRBJ1-1; cdr3_aa: CASSAKRAGQSTEAFF; cdr3_nt: TGTGCCAGCAGCGCTAAGCGGGCGGGTCAGAGCACTGAAGCTTTCTTT
clone_size: .; v_call: TRBV19; cdr3_length: 13; d_call: .; j_call: TRBJ2-1; cdr3_aa: CASMSLRYNEQFF; cdr3_nt: TGTGCCAGTATGAGTTTGCGGTACAATGAGCAGTTCTTC
clone_size: .; v_call: TRBV6-5; cdr3_length: 14; d_call: TRBD1; j_call: TRBJ1-2; cdr3_aa: CASSPDRVFTGYTF; cdr3_nt: TGTGCCAGCAGTCCGGACAGGGTCTTTACCGGCTACACCTTC
clone_size: .; v_call: TRBV9; cdr3_length: 13; d_call: TRBD2; j_call: TRBJ2-5; cdr3_aa: CASSLGGVETQYF; cdr3_nt: TGTGCCAGCAGCCTGGGGGGGGTAGAGACCCAGTACTTC
clone_size: .; v_call: TRBV6-4; cdr3_length: 15; d_call: TRBD1; j_call: TRBJ2-1; cdr3_aa: CASSLGQGVGYEQFF; cdr3_nt: TGTGCCAGCAGTCTCGGGCAGGGGGTAGGCTATGAGCAGTTCTTC
clone_size: .; v_call: TRBV15; cdr3_length: 16; d_call: .; j_call: TRBJ2-2; cdr3_aa: CATSHDSWGRTGELFF; cdr3_nt: TGTGCCACCAGCCACGACTCCTGGGGCCGCACCGGGGAGCTGTTTTTT
clone_size: .; v_call: TRBV3-1/TRBV3-2; cdr3_length: 16; d_call: .; j_call: TRBJ2-3; cdr3_aa: CASSLESLSPTDTQYF; cdr3_nt: TGTGCCAGCAGCCTAGAGTCACTAAGTCCCACAGATACGCAGTATTTT
clone_size: .; v_call: TRBV5-1; cdr3_length: 15; d_call: .; j_call: TRBJ1-2; cdr3_aa: CASSLGQGRDYGYTF; cdr3_nt: TGCGCCAGCAGCTTGGGGCAGGGTCGAGACTATGGCTACACCTTC
clone_size: .; v_call: TRBV28; cdr3_length: 12; d_call: .; j_call: TRBJ2-7; cdr3_aa: CASAGHPYEQYF; cdr3_nt: TGTGCCAGCGCCGGACATCCCTACGAGCAGTACTTC
clone_size: .; v_call: TRBV9; cdr3_length: 14; d_call: .; j_call: TRBJ1-5; cdr3_aa: CASSTSGADQPQHF; cdr3_nt: TGTGCCAGCAGCACCTCAGGGGCGGATCAGCCCCAGCATTTT
clone_size: .; v_call: TRBV27; cdr3_length: 14; d_call: .; j_call: TRBJ2-3; cdr3_aa: CASSLSLRGDTQYF; cdr3_nt: TGTGCCAGCAGTTTATCCCTCCGGGGGGATACGCAGTATTTT
clone_size: .; v_call: TRBV27; cdr3_length: 13; d_call: .; j_call: TRBJ1-2; cdr3_aa: CASSLGANYGYTF; cdr3_nt: TGTGCCAGCAGTTTGGGAGCTAACTATGGCTACACCTTC
clone_size: .; v_call: TRBV18; cdr3_length: 16; d_call: TRBD2; j_call: TRBJ2-1; cdr3_aa: CASSRTSGRTHNEQFF; cdr3_nt: TGTGCCAGCTCACGGACTAGCGGGAGGACCCACAATGAGCAGTTCTTC
clone_size: .; v_call: TRBV25-1; cdr3_length: 14; d_call: TRBD2; j_call: TRBJ2-7; cdr3_aa: CASSVSGATYEQYF; cdr3_nt: TGTGCCAGCAGTGTTAGCGGGGCTACCTACGAGCAGTACTTC
clone_size: .; v_call: TRBV2; cdr3_length: 15; d_call: .; j_call: TRBJ1-1; cdr3_aa: CASSVSTGRVTEAFF; cdr3_nt: TGTGCCAGCAGTGTCTCTACAGGGAGAGTGACTGAAGCTTTCTTT
clone_size: .; v_call: TRBV18; cdr3_length: 17; d_call: .; j_call: TRBJ1-3; cdr3_aa: CASSPPNGQPSGNTIYF; cdr3_nt: TGTGCCAGCTCACCACCGAATGGACAGCCCTCTGGAAACACCATATATTTT